This T cell receptor (beta chain) was identified in a study of T-cell memory formation after mild COVID-19. Whole-study findings and limits: In pre-infection memory, a portion of responding clones appeared, which suggested that cross-reactive memory joined. Day 15 to 85 contractors were CD4/CD8 balanced; later expanders leaned CD4+.

Deletions cut 0 bases from V and 7 bases from J, with 13 bases between. CDR1 is SGDLS and CDR2 is YYNGEE in the germline V gene. The CDR3 spans 14 residues. In its sample, this clonotype was seen a few times. Its antigen is not known. TCRdb processed the 5' RACE reads anew with MiXCR; each CDR3 protein has one entry. The sample records roughly 620,000 distinct CDR3 sequences, 15% to 20% being singletons. The TCR comes from an adult woman who had mild COVID-19 (a few samples of this study predate the infection). Cell type and time point are not known. Sequences were obtained from PBMCs or a T cell subset sorted from them (not recorded which). The chain has TRBV9 and TRBJ1-2; the D gene is possibly TRBD1 (6 bases). The CDR3 sequence is CASSVGGGIRGYTF. The DNA for the CDR3 is TGTGCCAGCAGCGTAGGAGGGGGGATCCGTGGCTACACCTTC.